Listed below are T cell receptor beta chains from one sample, sequenced in a study of blood T cells in healthy people across ages. Each CDR3 protein is one row after TCRdb ran MiXCR on the 5' RACE reads. The data show some 1.4 million distinct CDR3 sequences, about 40% seen once. Sequences were obtained from blood. Receptors were obtained from a woman aged 18-29 years in good health. CDR3s include the opening cysteine and the closing phenylalanine or tryptophan. D genes are given only for firm matches. Rows give clone size only sometimes, using once, few, many, or a class for an expanded clone.

>-|TRBJ1-1|-|TRBV15
CATSREQPREAFF
TGTGCCACCAGCAGAGAACAGCCACGAGAAGCTTTCTTT
>-|TRBJ2-7|-|TRBV24-1
CATSDSRTTYYNEQYF
TGTGCCACCAGTGATTCCCGGACTACATACTACAATGAGCAGTACTTC
>few|TRBJ1-6|TRBD1|TRBV7-6
CASSLEQGGRSPLHF
TGTGCCAGCAGCTTAGAACAGGGGGGGAGATCACCCCTCCACTTT
>-|TRBJ1-3|TRBD1|TRBV28
CASSLYGTVGGIYF
TGTGCCAGCAGTTTATACGGGACAGTCGGTGGCATATATTTT
>-|TRBJ2-2|-|TRBV3-1
CASSPRGPTNTGELFF
TGTGCCAGCAGCCCACGGGGGCCGACGAACACCGGGGAGCTGTTTTTT
>-|TRBJ2-5|-|TRBV20-1
CSAPPNVGETQYF
TGCAGTGCCCCCCCCAACGTGGGGGAGACCCAGTACTTC
>once|TRBJ2-1|TRBD2|TRBV5-1
CASSRRAGGRYNEQFF
TGCGCCAGCAGCCGGAGAGCGGGAGGGCGCTACAATGAGCAGTTCTTC
>-|TRBJ1-1|TRBD1|TRBV27
CAVRAGGNTEAFF
TGTGCTGTAAGGGCAGGGGGGAACACTGAAGCTTTCTTT
>many|TRBJ2-3|-|TRBV7-2
CASGGTDTQYF
TGTGCCAGCGGGGGCACAGATACGCAGTATTTT
>-|TRBJ2-3|-|TRBV15
CTTSILAGADTQYF
TGTACCACCAGCATTCTAGCAGGTGCAGATACGCAGTATTTT
>-|TRBJ1-2|-|TRBV7-2
CASSLRGQSNGYTF
TGTGCCAGCAGCTTAAGAGGGCAGAGCAATGGCTACACCTTC
>once|TRBJ2-2|-|TRBV7-9
CASSLDQGPNTGELFF
TGTGCCAGCAGCTTAGATCAGGGGCCGAACACCGGGGAGCTGTTTTTT
>-|TRBJ2-2|-|TRBV6-5
CASSPGPPNTEELFF
TGTGCCAGCTCCCCCGGGCCCCCCAACACCGAGGAGCTGTTTTTT
>-|TRBJ2-2|-|TRBV5-6
CASTESTGELFF
TGTGCCAGCACCGAATCCACCGGGGAGCTGTTTTTT
>few|TRBJ2-5|TRBD2|TRBV10-3
CAINESGEETQYF
TGTGCCATCAACGAGAGCGGGGAGGAGACCCAGTACTTC
>-|TRBJ1-2|-|TRBV12-3/TRBV12-4
CASSLNPVPNYGYTF
TGTGCCAGCAGTTTGAACCCTGTACCTAACTATGGCTACACCTTC
>few|TRBJ1-2|-|TRBV19
CASSFQRGYGYTF
TGTGCCAGTAGTTTCCAAAGGGGCTATGGCTACACCTTC
>-|TRBJ2-3|-|TRBV5-6
CASSLREPKLRGDTQYF
TGTGCCAGCAGCCTACGGGAGCCTAAGCTTCGGGGAGATACGCAGTATTTT
>-|TRBJ1-1|-|TRBV11-3
CASSSTGLEAFF
TGTGCCAGCAGCTCTACCGGACTTGAAGCTTTCTTT
>-|TRBJ2-7|-|TRBV15
CATSKLGGNEQYF
TGTGCCACCAGCAAGCTCGGGGGAAATGAGCAGTACTTC
>-|TRBJ2-7|TRBD2|TRBV29-1
CSVEVAGTSDYEQYF
TGCAGCGTTGAGGTGGCCGGGACTAGCGACTACGAGCAGTACTTC
>-|TRBJ2-2|TRBD1|TRBV5-4
CASSQRQGGTGELFF
TGTGCCAGCAGCCAAAGACAGGGCGGCACCGGGGAGCTGTTTTTT
>-|TRBJ2-7|TRBD1|TRBV24-1
CATSRTGRNYEQYF
TGTGCCACCAGTCGGACAGGGCGGAACTACGAGCAGTACTTC
>few|TRBJ2-5|-|TRBV15
CATSDSAGVETQYF
TGTGCCACCAGCGATTCCGCAGGGGTAGAGACCCAGTACTTC
>few|TRBJ1-2|-|TRBV28
CASTRGWGAKNYGYTF
TGTGCCAGCACCCGGGGGTGGGGGGCCAAAAACTATGGCTACACCTTC
>-|TRBJ2-7|-|TRBV20-1
CSARAYNVYEQYF
TGCAGTGCTAGAGCCTACAATGTTTACGAGCAGTACTTC
>-|TRBJ2-7|-|TRBV5-1
CASSLGEGLSYEQYF
TGCGCCAGCAGCTTGGGAGAGGGCCTCTCCTACGAGCAGTACTTC
>-|TRBJ2-1|TRBD1|TRBV29-1
CSAPSGGNEQFF
TGCAGCGCTCCCTCAGGGGGCAATGAGCAGTTCTTC
>few|TRBJ1-2|-|TRBV29-1
CSVKWSYGYTF
TGCAGCGTCAAATGGAGCTATGGCTACACCTTC
>many|TRBJ2-4|-|TRBV27
CATQGLAKNIQYF
TGTGCCACCCAGGGTTTAGCCAAAAACATTCAGTACTTC
>-|TRBJ1-6|-|TRBV20-1
CSASGLKNSPLHF
TGCAGTGCTAGCGGATTAAAAAATTCACCCCTCCACTTT
>-|TRBJ2-5|TRBD1|TRBV7-9
CASSFEDRDIGQYF
TGTGCCAGCAGCTTCGAAGACAGGGATATTGGGCAGTACTTC
>-|TRBJ2-7|TRBD2|TRBV3-1
CASSQAKRGKSEQYF
TGTGCCAGCAGCCAAGCAAAGCGGGGGAAATCCGAGCAGTACTTC
>-|TRBJ2-2|-|TRBV5-1
CASSLRPWGSGELFF
TGCGCCAGCAGCTTGAGGCCGTGGGGGTCCGGGGAGCTGTTTTTT
>-|TRBJ2-1|-|TRBV12-3/TRBV12-4
CASSFNIGSLSFF
TGTGCCAGCAGTTTTAATATCGGCAGCCTCTCGTTCTTC
>few|TRBJ2-1|-|TRBV20-1
CSARDWGDSYNEQFF
TGCAGTGCTAGAGATTGGGGCGATTCCTACAATGAGCAGTTCTTC
>few|TRBJ2-3|-|TRBV4-1
CASSQGQQGGTDTQYF
TGCGCCAGCAGCCAGGGTCAGCAAGGTGGCACAGATACGCAGTATTTT
>-|TRBJ2-3|-|TRBV28
CVSTFRGGGTDTQYF
TGTGTCAGCACTTTCAGGGGGGGTGGCACAGATACGCAGTATTTT
>-|TRBJ2-1|-|TRBV12-5
CASGLGPGGEQFF
TGTGCTAGTGGTTTGGGGCCTGGAGGTGAGCAGTTCTTC
>-|TRBJ2-5|-|TRBV7-2
CASSVLLETQYF
TGTGCCAGCAGCGTCCTACTAGAGACCCAGTACTTC
>many|TRBJ2-1|-|TRBV4-2
CASSSGTNNEQFF
TGTGCCAGCAGTTCTGGGACCAACAATGAGCAGTTCTTC
>-|TRBJ2-3|TRBD2|TRBV20-1
CSARDGAGGLDTQYF
TGCAGTGCTAGAGATGGAGCGGGAGGTCTAGATACGCAGTATTTT
>few|TRBJ1-5|-|TRBV15
CATSPTGSRGAKQPQHF
TGTGCCACCAGCCCTACAGGGTCGAGAGGTGCAAAGCAGCCCCAGCATTTT
>-|TRBJ1-1|TRBD1|TRBV30
CAWSRDRGKAFF
TGTGCCTGGAGTCGGGACAGGGGAAAAGCTTTCTTT
>-|TRBJ2-1|TRBD2|TRBV20-1
CSAYPVGAGNNEQFF
TGCAGTGCGTATCCCGTCGGAGCGGGGAACAATGAGCAGTTCTTC
>few|TRBJ2-3|TRBD2|TRBV5-1
CASTGPGTTTDTQYF
TGCGCCAGCACCGGACCCGGGACTACCACAGATACGCAGTATTTT
>-|TRBJ2-1|-|TRBV7-9
CATPGPGSYNEQFF
TGTGCCACCCCCGGCCCGGGCTCCTACAATGAGCAGTTCTTC
>-|TRBJ1-1|-|TRBV28
CASRLTVNTEAFF
TGTGCCAGCAGACTGACAGTTAACACTGAAGCTTTCTTT
>-|TRBJ1-2|-|TRBV6-1
CASSEVLSGYTF
TGTGCCAGCAGTGAAGTTTTAAGTGGCTACACCTTC
>-|TRBJ2-5|-|TRBV6-1
CASRWLALGETQYF
TGTGCCAGCAGATGGCTAGCTTTAGGGGAGACCCAGTACTTC
>-|TRBJ1-1|-|TRBV7-9
CASSLTPSEAFF
TGTGCCAGCAGCTTGACACCCTCTGAAGCTTTCTTT
>-|TRBJ2-7|TRBD2|TRBV3-1
CASSHGLAIAPPYEQYF
TGTGCCAGCAGCCACGGACTAGCGATTGCCCCCCCCTACGAGCAGTACTTC
>few|TRBJ1-6|-|TRBV6-1
CASSPISNSPLHF
TGTGCCAGCTCGCCGATATCGAATTCACCCCTCCACTTT
>few|TRBJ2-5|-|TRBV27
CASSLSGLTDGQETQYF
TGTGCCAGCAGTTTATCGGGATTGACGGACGGTCAAGAGACCCAGTACTTC
>-|TRBJ2-1|TRBD2|TRBV7-2
CASSSLILFGGSSYNEQFF
TGTGCCAGCAGTAGCCTTATCCTATTCGGGGGGAGCTCCTACAATGAGCAGTTCTTC